Below are 15 T cell receptor beta chains sequenced from a single sample in a study of T cell responses to AZD1222 COVID-19 vaccine. Sequenced by immunoSEQ multiplex PCR; TCRdb stores in-frame clones only, minus some. The sample records about 100,000 clones, 75% to 90% being singletons. The material was peripheral blood, obtained on day 0 of AZD1222 vaccination. Receptors originate from an adult in good health.

This clone was found a few times. The V gene is TRBV18, the J gene TRBJ2-1; 12 bases agree with TRBD2. The V segment lost 1 base and the J segment 7 bases; nucleotides outside the gene matches: 5. Germline CDR1 and CDR2: KGHSH and LQKENI. CDR3 size: 16 residues. CDR3 in amino acids: CASSPRLAGGVNEQFF. In nucleotides, the CDR3 is TGTGCCAGCTCACCACGGCTAGCGGGAGGGGTAAATGAGCAGTTCTTC.

This clone was seen just once. The chain couples TRBV11-2 to TRBJ1-1; D is ambiguous. Trimming took off 7 bases at V and 4 bases at J, with 13 bases between the two ends. The CDR3 consists of 13 residues. Germline CDR1 reads SGHAT; CDR2 reads FQNNGV. The CDR3 nucleotides read TGTGCCAGCACCAAAAAGGGTATCACTGAAGCTTTCTTT. Its translation is CASTKKGITEAFF.

The genes are TRBV7-2 and TRBJ2-7, with 10 bases matching TRBD1. CDR1 is SGHTA, CDR2 FQGNSA, per germline. V gave up 4 bases and J gave up 5 bases; unmatched junction bases: 5. The CDR3 extends over 14 amino acids. CDR3 residues: CASSSGDRGDEQYF. The DNA of the CDR3 is TGTGCCAGCAGCTCCGGGGACAGGGGCGACGAGCAGTACTTC.

The chain employs TRBV20-1 and TRBJ1-2; D unresolved. Looked up from germline, CDR1 is DFQATT and CDR2 is SNEGSKA (reference sequence). The CDR3 is 11 amino acids. V gave up 3 bases and J gave up 11 bases, with 13 bases separating them. This CDR3 reads CSARSQLAYTF. The CDR3 coding sequence is TGCAGTGCTAGGAGCCAGTTAGCTTACACCTTC.

J is TRBJ2-1 and V is TRBV19, with D possibly TRBD1 on 5 matching bases. The V end lost 10 bases, the J end lost 6 bases, and 10 bases lay between the germline ends. The CDR3 runs to 11 residues. Germline assignment: CDR1 LNHDA and CDR2 SQIVND (reference sequence). The CDR3 DNA reads as TGTGCCACCTATCAGGGCAATGAGCAGTTCTTC. Amino acids: CATYQGNEQFF.

The rearrangement joins TRBV7-2 to TRBJ1-2, with TRBD1 identical over 7 bases. CDR3 length: 13 amino acids. V lost 4 bases to trimming and J lost 8 bases; unmatched junction nucleotides: 7. Germline V gene lookup returns CDR1 SGHTA and CDR2 FQGNSA. CDR3 region: CASSSDRARGYTF. The CDR3 DNA is TGTGCCAGCAGCTCCGACAGGGCGAGGGGCTACACCTTC.

V usage is TRBV5-1 and J usage is TRBJ2-5; no clear D gene. Germline V gene sequence: CDR1 SGHRS, CDR2 YFSETQ. Trimming cost V 0 bases and J 1 base, with 10 bases left between them. This CDR3 spans 15 amino acids. CDR3 in amino acids: CASSLAPSFQETQYF. The CDR3, as DNA: TGCGCCAGCAGCTTGGCCCCGTCCTTCCAAGAGACCCAGTACTTC. Full variable domain (rest looked up from reference TRBV5-1 and TRBJ2-5): KAGVTQTPRYLIKTRGQQVTLSCSPISGHRSVSWYQQTPGQGLQFLFEYFSETQRNKGNFPGRFSGRQFSNSRSEMNVSTLELGDSALYLCASSLAPSFQETQYFGPGTRLLVL.

V and J are TRBV28 and TRBJ2-7; D unresolved. V was pared by 2 bases and J by 2 bases, with 4 bases between. This CDR3 spans 12 amino acids. Germline loops: CDR1 MDHEN, CDR2 SYDVKM. The CDR3: CASSLPAYEQYF. In DNA form, the CDR3 reads TGTGCCAGCAGTTTACCCGCCTACGAGCAGTACTTC.

The chain has TRBV30 and TRBJ1-2; TRBD1 is a possible D gene (6 bases). CDR1 and CDR2 (germline): GTSNPN, SVGIG (reference sequence). The CDR3 extends over 15 amino acids. V was cut by 4 bases and J by 7 bases, with 22 bases left in between. This CDR3 is CAWKLRDITSCGYTF. In DNA, the CDR3 is TGTGCCTGGAAACTCCGGGACATCACGAGCTGTGGCTACACCTTC.

The V gene is TRBV9, the J gene TRBJ1-3; D ambiguous. The V end lost 2 bases, the J end lost 0 bases, and 9 bases lay between the germline ends. Germline CDR1 reads SGDLS; CDR2 reads YYNGEE. The CDR3 consists of 15 residues. This CDR3 reads CASSVAQSSGNTIYF. The CDR3, as DNA: TGTGCCAGCAGCGTCGCCCAGAGCTCTGGAAACACCATATATTTT.

The chain employs TRBV20-1 and TRBJ2-7, with D tentatively TRBD2 (6 bases). The CDR3 contains 12 residues. Trimming took 3 bases from V and 7 from J, leaving 13 bases between them. Looked up from germline, CDR1 is DFQATT and CDR2 is SNEGSKA (reference sequence). The chain's CDR3 is CSASGKGREQYF. The CDR3 coding sequence is TGCAGTGCTAGTGGGAAGGGGAGGGAGCAGTACTTC.

The chain has TRBV25-1 and TRBJ1-1, with D unresolved. Germline V gene sequence: CDR1 MGHDK, CDR2 SYGVNS. This CDR3 has 12 amino acids. V shed 3 bases and J shed 11 bases, with 13 bases lying between them. The CDR3 bases are TGTGCCAGCAGTGATGGTGGGGATTGGGCTTTCTTT. Amino acid sequence: CASSDGGDWAFF.

The rearrangement uses TRBV4-2 and TRBJ2-1, with TRBD1 matching 9 bases. The CDR3 contains 16 residues. Germline V lookup: CDR1 LGHNA, CDR2 YNFKEQ. V shed 0 bases and J 7 bases; nucleotides not matched to a gene: 7. As DNA, the CDR3 is TGTGCCAGCAGCCAAGACGGGACAGGGCGCCTAAATGAGCAGTTCTTC. Translation: CASSQDGTGRLNEQFF.

The chain recombines TRBV5-1 with TRBJ1-6; D uncertain. V was shortened by 2 bases and J by 0 bases, with 12 bases between the two germline ends. This CDR3 comprises 17 residues. Germline CDR1 reads SGHRS; CDR2 reads YFSETQ. The CDR3 DNA reads TGCGCCAGCAGCTTCGGAGGAACGAGCTCCTATAATTCACCCCTCCACTTT. Translation gives CASSFGGTSSYNSPLHF.

Only a few counts were recorded for this clone. The chain couples TRBV4-1 to TRBJ1-3; D not certain. Trimming stripped 4 bases from V and 2 bases from J, with 12 bases between. Germline assignment: CDR1 MGHRA and CDR2 YSYEKL. The CDR3 length is 15 residues. In DNA form, the CDR3 reads TGCGCCAGCAGCCTTGGAGATAACGCTGGAAACACCATATATTTT. This sequence encodes CASSLGDNAGNTIYF.